Listed here are 16 T cell receptor beta chains from one sample, sequenced in a study of OX40 agonist ivuxolimab in advanced cancers. Repertoires were generated with immunoSEQ multiplex PCR, while TCRdb's copy carries only in-frame clones and drops some. The sample lists 20,000 to 30,000 clones, approximately 91% seen once, with around 49% in the top ten. Here the sequenced sample was CD4+ or CD8+ T cells sorted from blood, taken in a trial of the OX40 agonist ivuxolimab. Receptors were obtained from an adult with an advanced solid tumor such as melanoma, head and neck, liver or kidney cancer.

V usage is TRBV27 and J usage is TRBJ1-1, with D possibly matching TRBD1 (5 bases). Germline CDR1 MNHEY, CDR2 SMNVEV (reference sequence). Trimming removed 6 bases at V and 10 bases at J, with 18 bases between. The CDR3 has 13 amino acids. CDR3 protein: CASRPDTLRRAFF. The CDR3, as DNA: TGTGCCAGCAGGCCGGACACCCTCCGTCGAGCTTTCTTT.

The V and J genes are TRBV20-1 and TRBJ1-1; D gene ambiguous. The CDR3 consists of 11 residues. V was pared by 2 bases and J by 7 bases, with 8 bases between. CDR1 is DFQATT, CDR2 SNEGSKA, per germline (reference sequence). The CDR3 region is CSARRQFEAFF. CDR3 bases: TGCAGTGCTAGACGGCAGTTTGAAGCTTTCTTT.

The rearrangement uses TRBV7-3 and TRBJ2-6; D uncertain. The V end was cut by 5 bases, the J end by 1 base, with 21 bases between. CDR1 is SGHTA, CDR2 FQGTGA, per germline. The CDR3 contains 19 residues. CDR3 protein: CASSLNPSLQKSGANVLTF. CDR3 bases: TGTGCCAGCAGCCTAAACCCCTCGCTTCAGAAGTCTGGGGCCAACGTCCTGACTTTC.

The chain links TRBV28 to TRBJ1-1; no reliable D call. In germline, CDR1 is MDHEN, CDR2 SYDVKM. V lost 6 bases to trimming and J lost 5 bases, with 19 bases between them. The CDR3 totals 15 residues. CDR3 DNA: TGTGCCAGCAGATTTGCGGGCGGTGGGTGGACTGAAGCTTTCTTT. It encodes CASRFAGGGWTEAFF.

The V gene is TRBV6-1, the J gene TRBJ2-1; TRBD2 matches at 13 bases. With 7 bases clipped from V and 7 bases from J, the junction kept 7 bases outside the gene matches. Germline V CDR1 and CDR2: MNHNS, SASEGT. This CDR3 is 15 amino acids long. The CDR3 is CASNRLAGGANEQFF. CDR3 nucleotides: TGTGCCAGCAACCGACTAGCGGGAGGAGCGAATGAGCAGTTCTTC.

The chain is built from TRBV11-3 and TRBJ2-7, with D possibly being TRBD2 (6 bases). The CDR3 sequence is 15 residues long. CDR1 and CDR2 from the germline V gene are SGHNT and YENEEA. Between the trimmed V and J ends, which lost 6 bases and 6 bases, there was a span of 21 bases. CDR3 nucleotides: TGTGCCAGCAGACCCGGGACCGCGACTAGGGGCGAGCAGTACTTC. It yields the protein CASRPGTATRGEQYF.

The chain links TRBV28 to TRBJ1-2, with a weak D call TRBD1 (6 bases). The CDR3 contains 11 residues. V lost 4 bases to trimming and J lost 6 bases, with 6 bases between them. Germline values: CDR1 MDHEN, CDR2 SYDVKM. The CDR3 is CASSYRDGYTF. CDR3 nucleotide sequence: TGTGCCAGCAGTTACAGGGATGGCTACACCTTC.

V gene TRBV28 combines with J gene TRBJ2-1, with D possibly TRBD1 on 8 matching bases. The CDR3 contains 16 residues. Trimming pared 5 bases from V and 7 bases from J, leaving 21 bases between. Germline values: CDR1 MDHEN, CDR2 SYDVKM. CDR3 protein: CASSIWTGRGMNEQFF. DNA of the CDR3: TGTGCCAGCAGTATCTGGACAGGGCGGGGGATGAATGAGCAGTTCTTC. The whole variable domain, remainder taken from reference TRBV28 and TRBJ2-1, is DVKVTQSSRYLVKRTGEKVFLECVQDMDHENMFWYRQDPGLGLRLIYFSYDVKMKEKGDIPEGYSVSREKKERFSLILESASTNQTSMYLCASSIWTGRGMNEQFFGPGTRLTVL.

The V and J genes are TRBV2 and TRBJ2-1; TRBD2 might be the D (8 bases). The CDR3 extends over 19 amino acids. Germline V gene lookup returns CDR1 SNHLY and CDR2 FYNNEI. V was pared by 7 bases and J by 0 bases, with 25 bases between. CDR3 in DNA: TGTGCCAGCATGGCGAGGGGGCTAGCGGGCCCGAGCTCCTACAATGAGCAGTTCTTC. Amino acid sequence: CASMARGLAGPSSYNEQFF.

This chain connects TRBV4-3 to TRBJ1-2; a weak D match, TRBD1 (6 bases). The V end was cut by 0 bases, the J end by 4 bases, with 12 bases between. Germline V lookup: CDR1 LGHNA, CDR2 YSLEER. The CDR3 contains 15 residues. CDR3 bases: TGCGCCAGCAGCCAAGATAGGGGACATCGCTATGGCTACACCTTC. Protein product: CASSQDRGHRYGYTF.

The rearrangement joins TRBV20-1 to TRBJ2-7; 7 bases agree with TRBD2. The CDR3 totals 11 residues. From germline, CDR1 is DFQATT and CDR2 SNEGSKA (reference sequence). The CDR3 DNA reads TGCAGGGCGGGACTAAATTACGAGCAGTACTTC. Translating it yields CRAGLNYEQYF.

The V gene is TRBV7-2, the J gene TRBJ2-5; unclear D gene. The DNA end favors TRBJ2-7, so the J call may be wrong. Germline-derived CDR1 and CDR2 are SGHTA and FQGNSA. This CDR3 region has 13 residues. CDR3 in DNA: TGTGCCAGCAGCACCGTGACCACCCACGAGCAGTACTTC. Protein sequence: CASSTVTTHEQYF.

The chain is built from TRBV19 and TRBJ1-1, with D perhaps matching TRBD1 (6 bases). V lost 3 bases to trimming and J lost 7 bases, with 12 bases between them. The CDR3 spans 13 residues. The germline V gene encodes CDR1 LNHDA and CDR2 SQIVND (reference sequence). CDR3 bases: TGTGCCAGTAGTATTCAGGGGCAAGGTGAAGCTTTCTTT. This translates into CASSIQGQGEAFF.

The chain has TRBV4-3 and TRBJ2-7; D might be TRBD1 or TRBD2, each matching 5 bases. Trimming took off 0 bases at V and 2 bases at J, with 11 bases between the two ends. CDR1 is LGHNA and CDR2 is YSLEER in the germline V gene. The CDR3 spans 15 residues. In DNA form, the CDR3 reads TGCGCCAGCAGCCAAGACCGGGGCCGCCCCTACGAGCAGTACTTC. Amino acid sequence: CASSQDRGRPYEQYF.

The J gene is TRBJ2-5, the V gene TRBV5-1; TRBD1 agrees at 7 bases. CDR3 length: 16 amino acids. Looked up from germline, CDR1 is SGHRS and CDR2 is YFSETQ. J was trimmed by 2 bases and V by 4 bases; bases with no gene match: 11. The CDR3 spells CASSLARDRVQETQYF. The CDR3 DNA follows: TGCGCCAGCAGCCTCGCTCGAGACAGGGTGCAAGAGACCCAGTACTTC. Using reference TRBV5-1 and TRBJ2-5 for the parts outside the CDR3, the full variable domain is KAGVTQTPRYLIKTRGQQVTLSCSPISGHRSVSWYQQTPGQGLQFLFEYFSETQRNKGNFPGRFSGRQFSNSRSEMNVSTLELGDSALYLCASSLARDRVQETQYFGPGTRLLVL.

V gene TRBV5-1 combines with J gene TRBJ1-1, with TRBD1 as a possible D gene (6 bases). CDR1 SGHRS and CDR2 YFSETQ come from the germline V gene. The CDR3 has 13 amino acids. Trimming removed 2 bases at V and 2 bases at J, with 7 bases between. CDR3 protein: CASSLQGNTEAFF. The CDR3, as DNA: TGCGCCAGCAGCTTACAGGGAAACACTGAAGCTTTCTTT.